Sequencing of this T cell receptor (beta chain) was carried out in a study of cytomegalovirus exposure and HLA in healthy donors. With V trimmed by 5 bases and J by 4 bases, 5 bases remained unmatched. Germline assignment: CDR1 SGHNT and CDR2 YENEEA. This CDR3 comprises 15 residues. The study ran its PCR with 60 Vbeta and 13 Jbeta primers. The table came from immunoSEQ multiplex PCR; TCRdb's copy has only in-frame clones and leaves some out. The data show roughly 100,000 clones, about 83% seen once. The chain couples TRBV11-3 to TRBJ2-3; TRBD1 agrees at 11 bases. The sequence was collected from a female donor in good health and CMV-seropositive. Material: PBMCs. CDR3 protein: CASSQGQGVADTQYF. CDR3 in DNA: TGTGCCAGCAGCCAGGGACAGGGGGTTGCAGATACGCAGTATTTT.